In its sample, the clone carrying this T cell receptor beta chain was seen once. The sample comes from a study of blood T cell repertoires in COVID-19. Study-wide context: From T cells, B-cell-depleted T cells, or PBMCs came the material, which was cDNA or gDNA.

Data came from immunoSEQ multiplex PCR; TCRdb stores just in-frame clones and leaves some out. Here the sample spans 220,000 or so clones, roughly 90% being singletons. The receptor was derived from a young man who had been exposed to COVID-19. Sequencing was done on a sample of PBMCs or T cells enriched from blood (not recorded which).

The CDR3 sequence is CASSNRDRGTDTQYF. The CDR3 coding sequence is TGTGCCAGCAGTAATCGGGACAGGGGCACAGATACGCAGTATTTT. This chain uses TRBV6-5 with TRBJ2-3, with 9 bases that match TRBD1. The CDR3 covers 15 residues. J was trimmed by 1 base and V by 5 bases; bases with no gene match: 4. Per germline, CDR1 MNHEY and CDR2 SVGAGI.